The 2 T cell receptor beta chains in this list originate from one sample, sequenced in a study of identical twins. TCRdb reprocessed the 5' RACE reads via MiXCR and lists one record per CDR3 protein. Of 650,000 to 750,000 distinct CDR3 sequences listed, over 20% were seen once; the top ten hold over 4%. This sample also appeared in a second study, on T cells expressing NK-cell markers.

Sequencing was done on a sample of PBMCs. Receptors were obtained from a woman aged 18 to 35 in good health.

In nucleotides, the CDR3 is TGCGCCAGCAGCTCGGGACTAGCGGGGGTCTCCTACAATGAGCAGTTCTTC. This sequence encodes CASSSGLAGVSYNEQFF. This chain joins TRBV5-1 and TRBJ2-1, with 14 bases identical to TRBD2. Germline CDR1 and CDR2: SGHRS and YFSETQ. The CDR3 length is 17 residues. The V and J ends lost 3 bases and 0 bases, in that order; junction bases with no gene match: 2. The variable domain in full, with the rest retrieved from reference TRBV5-1 and TRBJ2-1, is KAGVTQTPRYLIKTRGQQVTLSCSPISGHRSVSWYQQTPGQGLQFLFEYFSETQRNKGNFPGRFSGRQFSNSRSEMNVSTLELGDSALYLCASSSGLAGVSYNEQFFGPGTRLTVL.

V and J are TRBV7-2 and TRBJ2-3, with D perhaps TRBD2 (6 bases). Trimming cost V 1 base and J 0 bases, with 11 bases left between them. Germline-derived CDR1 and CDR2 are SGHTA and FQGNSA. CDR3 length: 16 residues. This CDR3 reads CASSLGWRGSTDTQYF. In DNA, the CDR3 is TGTGCCAGCAGCTTAGGGTGGAGGGGAAGCACAGATACGCAGTATTTT.